This is a list of T cell receptor beta chains from one sample in a study of PD-1 blockade in classical Hodgkin lymphoma. The repertoire was sequenced with immunoSEQ multiplex PCR; TCRdb's copy has only in-frame clones and lacks some. Here the sample spans some 22,000 clones, about 72% being singletons. Here the sequenced sample was CD4+ T cells from blood, taken before the fourth cycle of nivolumab. The receptors were sampled from a human donor with classical Hodgkin lymphoma. Both conserved end residues are part of each CDR3. The order of the fields is V gene, J gene, clone size, D gene, CDR3 protein, CDR3 DNA. The D gene is left open where the match is weak. The size field is filled for only some rows; it gives once, few, many or a size class.

TRBV5-6	TRBJ2-5	NA	NA	CASSLFLGLETQYF	TGTGCCAGCAGCTTGTTTCTGGGGCTGGAGACCCAGTACTTC
TRBV7-7	TRBJ2-1	NA	TRBD2	CASSVDGGAGNEQFF	TGTGCTAGCAGCGTCGACGGGGGGGCGGGCAATGAGCAGTTCTTC
TRBV2	TRBJ2-3	NA	TRBD2	CASSEGAGGPDTQYF	TGTGCCAGCAGTGAAGGAGCGGGGGGGCCAGATACGCAGTATTTT
TRBV6-1	TRBJ2-1	NA	NA	CASTEIGMRNEQFF	TGTGCCAGCACAGAGATAGGGATGAGGAATGAGCAGTTCTTC
TRBV19	TRBJ2-1	NA	NA	CATLDYNEQFF	TGTGCCACCCTGGACTACAATGAGCAGTTCTTC
TRBV6-5	TRBJ1-2	NA	NA	CASSFGNYGYTF	TGTGCCAGCAGTTTCGGCAACTATGGCTACACCTTC
TRBV7-9	TRBJ2-1	NA	NA	CASSLGLAGAIYNEQFF	TGTGCCAGCAGCTTGGGGTTGGCGGGGGCCATCTACAATGAGCAGTTCTTC
TRBV19	TRBJ2-1	NA	NA	CASSIGHNNEQFF	TGTGCCAGTAGTATAGGACACAACAATGAGCAGTTCTTC
TRBV4-1	TRBJ2-7	NA	NA	CASSQVSPLGASYEQYF	TGCGCCAGCAGCCAAGTGTCCCCCTTAGGAGCCTCCTACGAGCAGTACTTC
TRBV6-1	TRBJ2-1	once	NA	CASSEFAFSYNEQFF	TGTGCCAGCAGTGAGTTTGCCTTCTCCTACAATGAGCAGTTCTTC
TRBV5-4	TRBJ2-7	NA	NA	CASSRRGDGWSYEQYF	TGTGCCAGCAGCCGGAGGGGGGATGGATGGTCCTACGAGCAGTACTTC
TRBV5-6	TRBJ1-2	NA	TRBD1	CASRRTGHNYGYTF	TGTGCCAGCAGGAGGACAGGCCATAACTATGGCTACACCTTC
TRBV28	TRBJ1-2	few	NA	CASSTPDGQALYGYTF	TGTGCCAGCAGTACTCCGGACGGGCAGGCCCTCTATGGCTACACCTTC
TRBV7-2	TRBJ1-5	NA	NA	CASSLSGWQPQHF	TGTGCCAGCAGCTTATCGGGCTGGCAGCCCCAGCATTTT
TRBV7-2	TRBJ2-7	NA	NA	CASSFTEGYEQYF	TGTGCCAGCAGCTTCACAGAAGGGTACGAGCAGTACTTC
TRBV6-5	TRBJ2-1	NA	NA	CASRTQGLNEQFF	TGTGCCAGCAGAACCCAGGGGTTGAATGAGCAGTTCTTC
TRBV19	TRBJ1-2	NA	NA	CASRKQGSNYGYTF	TGTGCCAGTAGGAAACAGGGCTCTAACTATGGCTACACCTTC
TRBV28	TRBJ2-5	NA	NA	CASSVWTVLGRADQETQYF	TGTGCCAGCAGTGTATGGACAGTTCTTGGGCGGGCCGACCAAGAGACCCAGTACTTC
TRBV6-6	TRBJ1-6	NA	NA	CASRNRENSPLHF	TGTGCCAGCAGGAACAGGGAAAATTCACCCCTCCACTTT